The 18 T cell receptor beta chains given below trace back to one sample, sequenced in a study of blood T cell repertoires in COVID-19. The data were produced by immunoSEQ multiplex PCR, yet TCRdb's version contains in-frame clones alone and is incomplete. Among 250,000 to 350,000 clones listed, 80% to 90% were seen once. The specimen sequenced was PBMCs or T cells enriched from blood (not recorded which). The source of these receptors is a woman in her twenties or thirties who had recovered from COVID-19.

The rearrangement uses TRBV5-1 and TRBJ2-7; 7 bases line up with TRBD1. CDR3 length: 13 residues. J gave up 4 bases and V 4 bases, and 5 bases lay outside the gene matches. Germline V gene data show CDR1 as SGHRS and CDR2 as YFSETQ. CDR3 region: CASSNRGGYEQYF. CDR3 nucleotides: TGCGCCAGCAGCAACAGGGGTGGGTACGAGCAGTACTTC.

The V gene is TRBV29-1, the J gene TRBJ2-2, with D tentatively TRBD1 (6 bases). The length of the CDR3 is 17 residues. V was pared by 3 bases and J by 0 bases, with 17 bases between. Per the germline V gene, CDR1 is SQVTM and CDR2 is ANQGSEA. Here the CDR3 reads CSVDATTGTTNTGELFF. CDR3 in DNA: TGCAGCGTTGACGCCACAACCGGGACAACGAACACCGGGGAGCTGTTTTTT.

In nucleotides, the CDR3 is TGTGCCAGCGGAGATCACAGGGTAACGAACACTGAAGCTTTCTTT. Its translation: CASGDHRVTNTEAFF. The J gene is TRBJ1-1, the V gene TRBV2; weak D call: TRBD1 (6 bases). Per germline, CDR1 SNHLY and CDR2 FYNNEI. Deletions cut 8 bases from V and 1 base from J, with 17 bases between. The CDR3 runs 15 residues.

This rearrangement joins TRBV27 to TRBJ1-1; D not resolved. The CDR3 sequence is 13 residues long. V lost 2 bases and J 2 bases, leaving 6 bases between the germline ends. Germline assignment: CDR1 MNHEY and CDR2 SMNVEV (reference sequence). The CDR3 coding sequence is TGTGCCAGCAGTTTACGGGGAAACACTGAAGCTTTCTTT. Residues: CASSLRGNTEAFF.

The DNA of the CDR3 is TGTGCCAGCAGCGCCGAGAATTCTGGAAACACCATATATTTT. Translation: CASSAENSGNTIYF. The J gene is TRBJ1-3, the V gene TRBV5-5; D gene uncertain. The germline V gene encodes CDR1 SGHKS and CDR2 YYEKEE (reference sequence). V gave up 4 bases and J gave up 1 base, with 9 bases separating them. This CDR3 has 14 residues.

The V call is TRBV6-5, the J call TRBJ1-2, with a possible D match to TRBD1 (6 bases). Per the germline V gene, CDR1 is MNHEY and CDR2 is SVGAGI. The CDR3 runs 16 residues. Trimming removed 4 bases at V and 4 bases at J, with 19 bases between. CDR3 protein: CASSSAGGGLAYGYTF. The CDR3 bases are TGTGCCAGCAGTTCCGCTGGGGGGGGCTTGGCCTATGGCTACACCTTC.

The chain combines TRBV24-1 with TRBJ1-4; no firm D call. Trimming took off 0 bases at V and 10 bases at J, with 8 bases between the two ends. The CDR3 totals 13 residues. Germline V gene sequence: CDR1 KGHDR, CDR2 SFDVKD. DNA for the CDR3: TGTGCCACCAGTGATTTGAGTTCGAGAAAACTGTTTTTT. This encodes CATSDLSSRKLFF.

The V and J genes are TRBV5-1 and TRBJ2-7; TRBD1 might be the D (5 bases). This CDR3 has 15 residues. The germline V gene has CDR1 SGHRS and CDR2 YFSETQ. V was clipped by 1 base and J by 3 bases, with 14 bases between them. DNA of the CDR3: TGCGCCAGCAGCTTGATAGGGGATGGATTCTACGAGCAGTACTTC. This encodes CASSLIGDGFYEQYF.

The rearrangement uses TRBV19 and TRBJ1-3; D uncertain. Germline assignment: CDR1 LNHDA and CDR2 SQIVND (reference sequence). Trimming took off 6 bases at V and 1 base at J, with 19 bases between the two ends. This CDR3 spans 17 amino acids. The CDR3: CASRLGSGLLSGNTIYF. CDR3 sequence (DNA): TGTGCCAGTAGGTTGGGAAGCGGTCTTCTATCTGGAAACACCATATATTTT.

The sample holds one count of this clone. The rearrangement uses TRBV4-2 and TRBJ1-2; D remains unclear. CDR1 LGHNA and CDR2 YNFKEQ come from the germline V gene. Trimming shortened V by 0 bases and J by 0 bases, and 8 bases separated the two germline ends. The CDR3 has 15 amino acids. The CDR3 protein is CASSQDKETNYGYTF. CDR3 DNA: TGTGCCAGCAGCCAAGATAAAGAGACTAACTATGGCTACACCTTC.

This chain uses TRBV27 with TRBJ2-7; 9 nucleotides match TRBD1. Looked up from germline, CDR1 is MNHEY and CDR2 is SMNVEV (reference sequence). The V gene end was trimmed by 3 bases and the J gene end by 2 bases; junction bases not matched to a gene: 2. This CDR3 comprises 14 residues. In DNA, the CDR3 is TGTGCCAGCAGTTTGGGACAGGGAACCTACGAGCAGTACTTC. Protein: CASSLGQGTYEQYF.

The chain combines TRBV10-3 with TRBJ2-7; D might be TRBD2 (6 bases). The CDR3 is 13 amino acids. Per the germline V gene, CDR1 is ENHRY and CDR2 is SYGVKD. The V and J ends lost 8 bases and 2 bases respectively, with 13 bases between them. DNA of the CDR3: TGTGCCATCTCAGTCTTAGCGGCCTACGAGCAGTACTTC. It encodes CAISVLAAYEQYF.

The V gene is TRBV10-3, the J gene TRBJ2-1; 8 nucleotides agree with TRBD2. The CDR3 extends over 16 amino acids. The junction had 9 bases not matched to a gene; V was cut back by 4 bases and J by 4 bases. Germline CDR1 reads ENHRY; CDR2 reads SYGVKD. Here the CDR3 reads CAISVAGGPPYNEQFF. CDR3 bases: TGTGCCATCAGTGTGGCGGGGGGCCCTCCGTACAATGAGCAGTTCTTC.

This clone was counted a single time. V gene TRBV6-5 combines with J gene TRBJ2-7; D unclear. From germline, CDR1 is MNHEY and CDR2 SVGAGI. The length of the CDR3 is 15 residues. V was trimmed by 5 bases and J by 2 bases, leaving 16 bases between them. The CDR3 coding sequence is TGTGCCAGCAGTCCTAGTCCTGATATGGCCTACGAGCAGTACTTC. Protein sequence: CASSPSPDMAYEQYF.

The rearrangement joins TRBV7-2 to TRBJ2-1; 7 bases align to TRBD1. V was clipped by 5 bases and J by 1 base; unmatched bases: 2. CDR3 length: 14 residues. Germline CDR1 reads SGHTA; CDR2 reads FQGNSA. In DNA, the CDR3 is TGTGCCAGCAGCCAACAGGGGTCCTACAATGAGCAGTTCTTC. It yields the protein CASSQQGSYNEQFF.

The chain recombines TRBV18 with TRBJ1-2; 9 bases match TRBD1. CDR1 and CDR2 (germline): KGHSH, LQKENI. This CDR3 contains 15 residues. Germline trimming cut 3 bases from V and 4 bases from J; bases unmatched to any gene: 6. The CDR3: CASSPDRGAIYGYTF. The CDR3 DNA reads TGTGCCAGCTCACCCGACAGGGGGGCGATCTATGGCTACACCTTC.

The chain links TRBV29-1 to TRBJ1-2; D gene ambiguous. Trimming removed 4 bases at V and 1 base at J, with 16 bases between. Germline V gene data show CDR1 as SQVTM and CDR2 as ANQGSEA. The CDR3 contains 15 residues. CDR3 sequence (DNA): TGCAGCGTTGCCCTCGGTTCCGATATTAACTATGGCTACACCTTC. This encodes CSVALGSDINYGYTF.

The chain is built from TRBV6-5 and TRBJ1-4, with D tentatively TRBD1 (5 bases). V lost 6 bases to trimming and J lost 3 bases, with 11 bases between them. The CDR3 spans 14 residues. CDR1 is MNHEY, CDR2 SVGAGI, per germline. Here the CDR3 reads CASSLGGANEKLFF. In nucleotides, the CDR3 is TGTGCCAGCAGCCTCGGAGGGGCTAATGAAAAACTGTTTTTT.